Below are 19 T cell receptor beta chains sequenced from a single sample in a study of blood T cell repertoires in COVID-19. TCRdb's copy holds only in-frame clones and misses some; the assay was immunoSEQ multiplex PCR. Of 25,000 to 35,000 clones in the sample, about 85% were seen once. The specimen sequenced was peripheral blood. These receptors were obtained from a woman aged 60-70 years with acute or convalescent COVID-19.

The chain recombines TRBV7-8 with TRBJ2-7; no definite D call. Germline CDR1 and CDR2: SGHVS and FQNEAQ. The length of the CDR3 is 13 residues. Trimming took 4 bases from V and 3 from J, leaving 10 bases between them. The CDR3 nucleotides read TGTGCCAGCAGCTACAGCCGGAACTACGAGCAGTACTTC. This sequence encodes CASSYSRNYEQYF.

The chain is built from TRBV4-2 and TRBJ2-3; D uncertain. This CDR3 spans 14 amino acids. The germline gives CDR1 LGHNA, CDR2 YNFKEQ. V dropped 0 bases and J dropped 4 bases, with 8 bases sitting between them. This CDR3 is CASSQDEVADTQYF. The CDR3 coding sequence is TGTGCCAGCAGCCAAGATGAGGTGGCAGATACGCAGTATTTT.

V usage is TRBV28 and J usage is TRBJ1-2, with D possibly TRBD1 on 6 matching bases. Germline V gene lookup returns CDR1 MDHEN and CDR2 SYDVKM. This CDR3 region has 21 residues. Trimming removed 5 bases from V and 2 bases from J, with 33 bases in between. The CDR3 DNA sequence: TGTGCCAGCAGTCCACGACAGGTCCGGCGCGTAAAGAGTGATCAAAACTATGGCTACACCTTC. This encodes CASSPRQVRRVKSDQNYGYTF.

CDR3 sequence reads: CASSDVAHFTNTGELFF. The CDR3 region has the DNA TGTGCCAGCAGTGACGTAGCACACTTTACGAACACCGGGGAGCTGTTTTTT. The chain uses TRBV2 and TRBJ2-2; D remains ambiguous. CDR1 and CDR2 from the germline V gene are SNHLY and FYNNEI. The CDR3 runs 17 residues. Trimming removed 3 bases at V and 0 bases at J, with 14 bases between.

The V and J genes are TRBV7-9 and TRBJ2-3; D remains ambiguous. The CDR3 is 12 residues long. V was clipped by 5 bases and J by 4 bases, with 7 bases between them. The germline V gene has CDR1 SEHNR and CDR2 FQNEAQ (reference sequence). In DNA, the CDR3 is TGTGCCAGCAGCGTCAGTGCAGATACGCAGTATTTT. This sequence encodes CASSVSADTQYF.

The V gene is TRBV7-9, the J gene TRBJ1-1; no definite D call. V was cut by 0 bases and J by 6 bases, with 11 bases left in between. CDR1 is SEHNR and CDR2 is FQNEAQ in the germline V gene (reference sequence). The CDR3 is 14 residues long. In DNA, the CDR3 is TGTGCCAGCAGCTTAGCTCCCGGCGGGGCTGAAGCTTTCTTT. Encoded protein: CASSLAPGGAEAFF.

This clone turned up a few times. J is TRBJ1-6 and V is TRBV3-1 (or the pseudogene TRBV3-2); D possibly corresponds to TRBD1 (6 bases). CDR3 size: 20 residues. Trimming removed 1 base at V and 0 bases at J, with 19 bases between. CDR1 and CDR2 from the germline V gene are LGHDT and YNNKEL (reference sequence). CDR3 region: CASSQGVGGLGSSYNSPLHF. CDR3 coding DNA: TGTGCCAGCAGCCAAGGGGTTGGGGGCCTAGGAAGCTCCTATAATTCACCCCTCCACTTT.

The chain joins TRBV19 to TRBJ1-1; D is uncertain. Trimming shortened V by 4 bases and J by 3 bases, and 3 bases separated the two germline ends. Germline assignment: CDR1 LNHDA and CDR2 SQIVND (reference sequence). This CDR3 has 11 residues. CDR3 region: CASSTYTEAFF. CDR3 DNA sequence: TGTGCCAGTAGTACGTACACTGAAGCTTTCTTT.

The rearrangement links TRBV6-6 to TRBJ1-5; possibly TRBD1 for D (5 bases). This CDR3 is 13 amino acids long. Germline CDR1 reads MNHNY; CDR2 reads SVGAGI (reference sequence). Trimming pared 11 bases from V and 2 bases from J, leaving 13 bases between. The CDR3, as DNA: TGTGCCGGCTGCAGGGAGGGCAATCAGCCCCAGCATTTT. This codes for CAGCREGNQPQHF.

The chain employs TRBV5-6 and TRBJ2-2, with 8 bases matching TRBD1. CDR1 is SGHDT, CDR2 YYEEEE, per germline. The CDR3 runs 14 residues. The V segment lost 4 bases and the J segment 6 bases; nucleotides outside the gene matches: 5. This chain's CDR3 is CASSQVQGAGELFF. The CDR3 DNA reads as TGTGCCAGCAGCCAGGTACAGGGGGCCGGGGAGCTGTTTTTT.

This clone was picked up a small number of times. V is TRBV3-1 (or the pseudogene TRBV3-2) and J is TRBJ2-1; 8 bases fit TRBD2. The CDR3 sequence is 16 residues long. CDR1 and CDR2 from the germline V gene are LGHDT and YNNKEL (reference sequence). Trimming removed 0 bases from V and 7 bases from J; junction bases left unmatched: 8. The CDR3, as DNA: TGTGCCAGCAGCCAAGACATGTTAGCGGGGAAAAATGAGCAGTTCTTC. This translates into CASSQDMLAGKNEQFF.

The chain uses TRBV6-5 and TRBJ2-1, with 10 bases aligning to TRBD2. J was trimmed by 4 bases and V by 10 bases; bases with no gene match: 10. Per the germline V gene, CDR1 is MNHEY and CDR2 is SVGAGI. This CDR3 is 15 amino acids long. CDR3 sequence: CAIKSLAGVYNEQFF. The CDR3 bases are TGTGCCATTAAATCTCTAGCGGGAGTTTACAATGAGCAGTTCTTC.

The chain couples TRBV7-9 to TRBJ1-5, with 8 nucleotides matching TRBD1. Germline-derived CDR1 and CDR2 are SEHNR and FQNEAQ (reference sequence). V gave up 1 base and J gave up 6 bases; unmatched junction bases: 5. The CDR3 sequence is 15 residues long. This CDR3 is CASSLDTGGIQPQHF. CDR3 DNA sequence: TGTGCCAGCAGCTTAGATACAGGGGGTATTCAGCCCCAGCATTTT.

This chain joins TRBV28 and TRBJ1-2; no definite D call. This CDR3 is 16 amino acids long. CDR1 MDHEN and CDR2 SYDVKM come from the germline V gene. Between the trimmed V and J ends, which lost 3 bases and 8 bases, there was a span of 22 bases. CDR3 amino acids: CASSLIVGSGGQGYTF. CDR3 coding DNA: TGTGCCAGCAGTTTGATCGTAGGTTCGGGAGGGCAAGGCTACACCTTC.

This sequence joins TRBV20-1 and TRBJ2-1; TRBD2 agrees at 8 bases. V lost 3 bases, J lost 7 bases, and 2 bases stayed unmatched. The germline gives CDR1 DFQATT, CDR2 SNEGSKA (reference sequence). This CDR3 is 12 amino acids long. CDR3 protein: CSASSGVNEQFF. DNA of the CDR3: TGCAGTGCTAGTAGCGGGGTAAATGAGCAGTTCTTC.

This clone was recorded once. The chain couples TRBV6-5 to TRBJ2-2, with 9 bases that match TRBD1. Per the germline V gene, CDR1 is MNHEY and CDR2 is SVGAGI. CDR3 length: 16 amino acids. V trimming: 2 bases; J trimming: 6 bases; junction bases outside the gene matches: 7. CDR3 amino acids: CASSYPGTGFPGELFF. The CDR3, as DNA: TGTGCCAGCAGTTACCCGGGGACAGGGTTCCCCGGGGAGCTGTTTTTT.

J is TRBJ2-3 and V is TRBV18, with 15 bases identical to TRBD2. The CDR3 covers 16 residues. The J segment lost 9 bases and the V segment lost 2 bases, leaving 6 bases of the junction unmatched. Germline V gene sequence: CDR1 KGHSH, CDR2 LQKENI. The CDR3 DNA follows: TGTGCCAGCTCACCATCCGGGACTAGCGGGGGGTCCACGCAGTATTTT. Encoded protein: CASSPSGTSGGSTQYF.

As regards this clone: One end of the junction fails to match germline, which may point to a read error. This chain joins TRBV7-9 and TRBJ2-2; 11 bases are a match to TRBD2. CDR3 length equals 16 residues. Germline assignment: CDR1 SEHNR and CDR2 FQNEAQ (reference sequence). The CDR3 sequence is CASSIAGGPVTGELFF. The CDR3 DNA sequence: TGTGCCAGCAGCATAGCGGGGGGGCCAGTCACCGGGGAGCTGTTTTTT.

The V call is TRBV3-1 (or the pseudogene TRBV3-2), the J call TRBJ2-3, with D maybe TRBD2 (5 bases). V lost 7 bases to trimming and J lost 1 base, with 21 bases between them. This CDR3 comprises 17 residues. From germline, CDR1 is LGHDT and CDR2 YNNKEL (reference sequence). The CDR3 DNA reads TGTGCCAGCACGAGTTTTTTCGGCGGGCGGGGCACAGATACGCAGTATTTT. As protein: CASTSFFGGRGTDTQYF.